The 6 T cell receptor beta chains below were found in one sample sequenced in a study of Ad26.COV2.S vaccination and SARS-CoV-2 variants. The treatment here: approximately 18 received Ad26.COV2.S at low or high dose, single or two shots; several received placebo; per-sample allocation not given. The samples date from day 63 after the first vaccine or placebo injection. The method was immunoSEQ multiplex PCR; TCRdb's version includes in-frame clones alone and lacks a portion of them. Of some 410,000 clones listed, 92% were seen once; the top ten hold over 1.5%. The sample was peripheral blood, taken in a trial of Ad26.COV2.S vaccine versus placebo. The receptor set was obtained from a person aged 18-65 years who received the Ad26.COV2.S COVID-19 vaccine or a placebo.

This chain joins TRBV9 and TRBJ2-3, with D possibly TRBD2 on 6 matching bases. CDR3 size: 15 residues. Between the trimmed V and J ends, which lost 0 bases and 4 bases, there was a span of 12 bases. The germline V gene encodes CDR1 SGDLS and CDR2 YYNGEE. CDR3 amino acids: CASSVGTTAADTQYF. CDR3 coding DNA: TGTGCCAGCAGCGTAGGGACTACTGCGGCAGATACGCAGTATTTT.

The chain has TRBV6-5 and TRBJ1-3, with TRBD1 matching 10 bases. Germline trimming cut 4 bases from V and 3 bases from J; bases unmatched to any gene: 3. Germline assignment: CDR1 MNHEY and CDR2 SVGAGI. There are 15 residues in the CDR3. CDR3 sequence reads: CASSSTGGGGNTIYF. The CDR3 nucleotides read TGTGCCAGCAGTTCGACAGGGGGCGGTGGAAACACCATATATTTT.

The genes are TRBV6-2 or TRBV6-3 and TRBJ2-1, with 10 bases fitting TRBD1. This CDR3 is built from 17 residues. J was trimmed by 5 bases and V by 2 bases; bases with no gene match: 9. In germline, CDR1 is MNHEY, CDR2 SVGEGT. The DNA of the CDR3 is TGTGCCAGCAGTTACGTAAAGGACAGGGGGGTTGACAATGAGCAGTTCTTC. Amino acid sequence: CASSYVKDRGVDNEQFF.

The chain joins TRBV6-2 or TRBV6-3 to TRBJ2-6; TRBD1 aligns across 7 bases. The CDR3 sequence is 17 residues long. The V gene end was trimmed by 4 bases and the J gene end by 4 bases; junction bases not matched to a gene: 10. Germline V gene sequence: CDR1 MNHEY, CDR2 SVGEGT. The CDR3 DNA reads TGTGCCAGCAGTTCGGACCACAGGGGCGCAGGGGCCAACGTCCTGACTTTC. Its protein product is CASSSDHRGAGANVLTF.

The chain recombines TRBV2 with TRBJ2-1; unclear D gene. The V and J ends lost 6 bases and 2 bases respectively, with 11 bases between them. In germline, CDR1 is SNHLY, CDR2 FYNNEI. The CDR3 loop spans 14 amino acids. This chain's CDR3 is CASRDLLAYNEQFF. The CDR3 DNA sequence: TGTGCCAGCAGGGACCTTCTGGCCTACAATGAGCAGTTCTTC.

The V and J genes are TRBV11-2 and TRBJ2-2, with TRBD1 matching 11 bases. The CDR3 loop spans 16 amino acids. V was clipped by 3 bases and J by 13 bases; unmatched bases: 13. The germline gives CDR1 SGHAT, CDR2 FQNNGV. The CDR3 sequence: CASSFGGTGGSRGLFF. CDR3 nucleotides: TGTGCCAGCAGCTTCGGCGGGACAGGGGGATCGAGGGGGCTGTTTTTT.